These 5 T cell receptor beta chains originate from one sample sequenced in a study of cytomegalovirus exposure and HLA in healthy donors. The assay was immunoSEQ multiplex PCR, and TCRdb's table has in-frame clones only and misses some. The data hold tens of thousands of clones, with approximately 91% observed a single time. Material for sequencing was PBMCs. The receptor source for this set is a man between 25 and 39 years old in good health and CMV-seronegative.

This chain links TRBV14 with TRBJ2-7; 7 positions match TRBD2. V shed 4 bases, J shed 7 bases, and the junction held 1 base outside the gene matches. Germline V CDR1 and CDR2: SGHDN, FVKESK. This CDR3 spans 11 amino acids. The CDR3 region is CASSLGGEQYF. Here the CDR3 DNA reads TGTGCCAGCAGCCTCGGGGGGGAGCAGTACTTC. Drawing the rest from reference TRBV14 and TRBJ2-7, the complete variable domain is EAGVTQFPSHSVIEKGQTVTLRCDPISGHDNLYWYRRVMGKEIKFLLHFVKESKQDESGMPNNRFLAERTGGTYSTLKVQPAELEDSGVYFCASSLGGEQYFGPGTRLTVT.

Points on this clone: Germline is not matched at one junction end, which may reflect a read error. V usage is TRBV14 and J usage is TRBJ2-7; 7 positions agree with TRBD1. Germline V gives CDR1 SGHDN, CDR2 FVKESK. The CDR3 sequence is 13 residues long. CDR3 DNA sequence: TGTGCCAGCAGCCAGCAGGAACCGGGACAGTTATTCTTC. It yields the protein CASSQQEPGQLFF.

The rearrangement links TRBV7-3 to TRBJ2-5, with 10 bases aligning to TRBD1. Trimming took 6 bases from V and 5 from J; bases not matched to a gene: 6. The CDR3 has 14 amino acids. Germline V gene data show CDR1 as SGHTA and CDR2 as FQGTGA. The CDR3 coding sequence is TGTGCCAGCAGAGAGACAGGGGGCAGGGAGACCCAGTACTTC. Translating it yields CASRETGGRETQYF.

The DNA for the CDR3 is TGTGCCAGCAGCCAAGGTTTCTTCGGCGGGAGGGCGGGGAATGAGCAGTTCTTC. Translated: CASSQGFFGGRAGNEQFF. The chain joins TRBV7-6 to TRBJ2-1; 9 bases line up with TRBD2. CDR1 and CDR2 from the germline V gene are SGHVS and FNYEAQ. The CDR3 loop spans 18 amino acids. J was trimmed by 7 bases and V by 5 bases; bases with no gene match: 18.

The chain combines TRBV2 with TRBJ1-4; 11 nucleotides match TRBD1. J gave up 0 bases and V 6 bases, and 0 bases lay outside the gene matches. Germline loops: CDR1 SNHLY, CDR2 FYNNEI. This CDR3 is 15 amino acids long. CDR3 bases: TGTGCCAGCAGGGGACAGGGGGCAACTAATGAAAAACTGTTTTTT. Protein: CASRGQGATNEKLFF.